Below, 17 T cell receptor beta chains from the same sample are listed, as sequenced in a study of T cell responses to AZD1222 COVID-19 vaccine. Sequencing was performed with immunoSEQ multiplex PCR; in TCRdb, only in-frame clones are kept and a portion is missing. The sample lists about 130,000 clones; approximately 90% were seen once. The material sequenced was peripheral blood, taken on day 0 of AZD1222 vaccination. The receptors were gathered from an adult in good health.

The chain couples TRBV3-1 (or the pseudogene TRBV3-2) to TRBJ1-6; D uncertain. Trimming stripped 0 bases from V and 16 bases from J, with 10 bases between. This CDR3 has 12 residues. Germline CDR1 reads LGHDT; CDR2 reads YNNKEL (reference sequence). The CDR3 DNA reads TGTGCCAGCAGCCAAGATCTAAAGGGTCTCCACTTT. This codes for CASSQDLKGLHF.

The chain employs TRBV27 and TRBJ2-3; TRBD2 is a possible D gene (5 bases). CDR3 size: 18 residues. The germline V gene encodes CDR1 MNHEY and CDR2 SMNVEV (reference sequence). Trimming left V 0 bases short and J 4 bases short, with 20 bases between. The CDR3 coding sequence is TGTGCCAGCAGTTTATCGCCGCCGGGGTTAAAGAGGGCAGATACGCAGTATTTT. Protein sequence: CASSLSPPGLKRADTQYF.

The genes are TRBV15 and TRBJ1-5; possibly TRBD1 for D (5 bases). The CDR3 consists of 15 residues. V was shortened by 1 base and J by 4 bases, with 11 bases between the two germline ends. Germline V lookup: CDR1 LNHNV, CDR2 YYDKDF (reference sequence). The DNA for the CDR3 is TGTGCCACCAGCAGAGGGGACCGGGGAAATCAGCCCCAGCATTTT. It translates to CATSRGDRGNQPQHF.

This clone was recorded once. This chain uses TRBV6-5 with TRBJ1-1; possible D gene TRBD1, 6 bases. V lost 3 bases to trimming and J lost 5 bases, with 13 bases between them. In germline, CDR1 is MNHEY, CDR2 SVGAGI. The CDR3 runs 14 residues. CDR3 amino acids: CASSYRGGRTEAFF. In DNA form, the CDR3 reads TGTGCCAGCAGTTATCGAGGGGGAAGGACTGAAGCTTTCTTT.

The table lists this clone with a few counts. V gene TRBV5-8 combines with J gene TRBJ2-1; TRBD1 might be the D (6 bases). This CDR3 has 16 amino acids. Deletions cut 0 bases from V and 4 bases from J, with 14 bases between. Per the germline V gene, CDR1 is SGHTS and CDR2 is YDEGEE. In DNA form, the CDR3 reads TGTGCCAGCAGCTTGGGGCAGGGGCTAGTTTACAATGAGCAGTTCTTC. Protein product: CASSLGQGLVYNEQFF.

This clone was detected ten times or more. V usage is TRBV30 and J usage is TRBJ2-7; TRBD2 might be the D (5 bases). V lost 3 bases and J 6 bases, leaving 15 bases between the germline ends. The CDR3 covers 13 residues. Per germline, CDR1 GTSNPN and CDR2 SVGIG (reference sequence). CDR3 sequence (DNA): TGTGCCTGGAGCCCCGAGGACGGGGTCGAGCAGTACTTC. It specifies CAWSPEDGVEQYF.

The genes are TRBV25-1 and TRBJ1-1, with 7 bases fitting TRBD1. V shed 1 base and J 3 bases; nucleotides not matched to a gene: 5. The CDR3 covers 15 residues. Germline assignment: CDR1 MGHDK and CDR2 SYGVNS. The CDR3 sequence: CASSESRGGYTEAFF. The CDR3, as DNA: TGTGCCAGCAGTGAATCCAGGGGGGGGTACACTGAAGCTTTCTTT.

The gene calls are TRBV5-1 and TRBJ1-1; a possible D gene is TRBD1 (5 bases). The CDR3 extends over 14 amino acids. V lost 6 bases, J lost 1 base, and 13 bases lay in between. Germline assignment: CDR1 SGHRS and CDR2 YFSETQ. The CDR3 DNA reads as TGCGCCAGCACCACGGGGCAGACGAACACTGAAGCTTTCTTT. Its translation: CASTTGQTNTEAFF.

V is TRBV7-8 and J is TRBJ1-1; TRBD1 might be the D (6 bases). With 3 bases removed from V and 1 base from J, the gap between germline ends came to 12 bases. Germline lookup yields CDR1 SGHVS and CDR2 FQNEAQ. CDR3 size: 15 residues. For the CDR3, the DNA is TGTGCCAGCAGCTTGTACAGGGAATGGAACACTGAAGCTTTCTTT. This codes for CASSLYREWNTEAFF.

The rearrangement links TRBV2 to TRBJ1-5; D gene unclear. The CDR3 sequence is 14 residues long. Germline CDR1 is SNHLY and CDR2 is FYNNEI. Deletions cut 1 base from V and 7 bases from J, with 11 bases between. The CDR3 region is CASSEEREVQPQHF. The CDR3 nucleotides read TGTGCCAGCAGTGAAGAGCGAGAGGTACAGCCCCAGCATTTT.

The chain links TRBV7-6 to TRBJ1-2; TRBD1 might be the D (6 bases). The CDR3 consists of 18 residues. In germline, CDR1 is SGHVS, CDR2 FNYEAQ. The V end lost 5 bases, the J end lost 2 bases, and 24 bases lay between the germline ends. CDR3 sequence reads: CASSAHWTALDSNYGYTF. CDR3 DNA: TGTGCCAGCAGCGCGCACTGGACAGCCCTAGACTCAAACTATGGCTACACCTTC.

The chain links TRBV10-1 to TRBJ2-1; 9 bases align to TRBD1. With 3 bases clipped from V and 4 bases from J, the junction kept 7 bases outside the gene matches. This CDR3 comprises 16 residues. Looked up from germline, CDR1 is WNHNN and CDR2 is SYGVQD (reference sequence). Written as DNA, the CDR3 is TGCGCCAGCAGTGACTTCGGGACAGGGATGTACAATGAGCAGTTCTTC. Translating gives CASSDFGTGMYNEQFF.

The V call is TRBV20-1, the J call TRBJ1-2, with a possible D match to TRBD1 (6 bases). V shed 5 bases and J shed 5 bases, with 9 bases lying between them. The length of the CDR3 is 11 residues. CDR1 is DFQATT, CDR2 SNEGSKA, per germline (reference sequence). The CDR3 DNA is TGCAGTGCTCAGGGGACTTATGGCTACACCTTC. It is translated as CSAQGTYGYTF.

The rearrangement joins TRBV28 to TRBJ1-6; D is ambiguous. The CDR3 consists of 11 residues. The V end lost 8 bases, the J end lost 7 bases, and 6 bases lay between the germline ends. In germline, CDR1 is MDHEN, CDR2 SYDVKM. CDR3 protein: CASYRNSPLHF. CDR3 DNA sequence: TGTGCCAGCTATCGGAATTCACCCCTCCACTTT.

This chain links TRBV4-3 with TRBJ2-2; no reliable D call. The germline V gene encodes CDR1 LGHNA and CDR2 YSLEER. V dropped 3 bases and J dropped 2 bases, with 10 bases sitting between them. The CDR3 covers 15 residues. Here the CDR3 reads CASSQQSDNTGELFF. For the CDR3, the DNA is TGCGCCAGCAGCCAGCAGTCTGATAACACCGGGGAGCTGTTTTTT.

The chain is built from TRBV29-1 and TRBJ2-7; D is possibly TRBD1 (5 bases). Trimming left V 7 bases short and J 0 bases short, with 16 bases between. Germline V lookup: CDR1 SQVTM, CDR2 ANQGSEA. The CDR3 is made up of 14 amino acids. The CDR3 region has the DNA TGCAGCGCTGCTGGGGCTGCGAGCTCCTACGAGCAGTACTTC. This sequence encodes CSAAGAASSYEQYF.

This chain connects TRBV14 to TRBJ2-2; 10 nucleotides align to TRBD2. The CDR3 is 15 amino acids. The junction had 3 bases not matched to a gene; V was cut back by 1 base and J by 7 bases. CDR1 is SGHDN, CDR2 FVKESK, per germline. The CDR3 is CASSQVAGGVGELFF. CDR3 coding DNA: TGTGCCAGCAGCCAAGTAGCGGGGGGAGTCGGGGAGCTGTTTTTT. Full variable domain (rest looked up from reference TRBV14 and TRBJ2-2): EAGVTQFPSHSVIEKGQTVTLRCDPISGHDNLYWYRRVMGKEIKFLLHFVKESKQDESGMPNNRFLAERTGGTYSTLKVQPAELEDSGVYFCASSQVAGGVGELFFGEGSRLTVL.